The text below deals with one T cell receptor beta chain. Antigen specificity is unknown. Individually, cDNA molecules had unique molecular identifiers attached to them. One entry per CDR3 protein, called by TCRdb with MiXCR from the 5' RACE reads. The sample records about 99,000 distinct CDR3 sequences, approximately 17% being singletons. The data were obtained in a study of early T cells in non-severe SARS-CoV-2 infection. Study-level background: Chains stayed unpaired after sequencing of bulk RNA from unsorted whole blood. Study-wide points: Using VDJdb, the matching emphasized anti-spike CD8 responses while missing private and CD4 specificities.

V dropped 3 bases and J dropped 0 bases, with 9 bases sitting between them. The CDR3 consists of 15 residues. The germline CDR1 and CDR2 sequences are KGHSH and LQKENI. Sequencing was carried out using whole blood. This clonotype was sampled from an adult who was a healthcare worker with PCR-confirmed SARS-CoV-2 infection or an uninfected control (not recorded which). This chain links TRBV18 with TRBJ1-3; TRBD1 is a possible D gene (6 bases). CDR3: CASSPQGSSGNTIYF. The DNA for the CDR3 is TGTGCCAGCTCACCTCAGGGGAGCTCTGGAAACACCATATATTTT.